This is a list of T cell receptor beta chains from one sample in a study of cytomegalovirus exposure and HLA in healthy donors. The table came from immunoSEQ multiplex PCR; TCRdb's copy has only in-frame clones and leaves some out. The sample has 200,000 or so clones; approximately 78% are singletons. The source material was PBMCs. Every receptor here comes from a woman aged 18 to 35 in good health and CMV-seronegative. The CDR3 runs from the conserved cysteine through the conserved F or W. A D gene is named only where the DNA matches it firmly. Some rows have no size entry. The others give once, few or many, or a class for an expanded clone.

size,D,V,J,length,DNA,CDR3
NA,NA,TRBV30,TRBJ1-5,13,TGTGCCTGGAGTGTACGTCTGAGGCAGCCCCAGCATTTT,CAWSVRLRQPQHF
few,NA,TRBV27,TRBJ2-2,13,TGTGCCAGCAGTGGGGGGAGGAACGGGGAGCTGTTTTTT,CASSGGRNGELFF
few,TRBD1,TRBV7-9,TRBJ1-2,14,TGTGCCAGCAGCTTAGGGGACAGGGTTAATGGCTACACCTTC,CASSLGDRVNGYTF
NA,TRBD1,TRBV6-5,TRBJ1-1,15,TGTGCCAGCAGTGTACAGGGGGCGCAGGACACTGAAGCTTTCTTT,CASSVQGAQDTEAFF
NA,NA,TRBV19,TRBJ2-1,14,TGTGCCAGTAGTGTTCTTACATCCTACAATGAGCAGTTCTTC,CASSVLTSYNEQFF
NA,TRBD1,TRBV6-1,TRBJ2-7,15,TGTGCCAGCAGTGAGTTAGGGACAGGGGTCCACGAGCAGTACTTC,CASSELGTGVHEQYF
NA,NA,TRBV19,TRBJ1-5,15,TGTGCCAGTAGTATTGGAGGAGGGAACGGGCAGCCCCAGCATTTT,CASSIGGGNGQPQHF
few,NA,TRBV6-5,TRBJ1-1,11,TGTGCCAGCAGAAACTCGGCTGAAGCTTTCTTT,CASRNSAEAFF
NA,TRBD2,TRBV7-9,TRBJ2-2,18,TGTGCCAGCAGCTTGCAAGGGGGAGCGGGGGACCGCACCGGGGAGCTGTTTTTT,CASSLQGGAGDRTGELFF
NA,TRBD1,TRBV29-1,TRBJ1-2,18,TGCAGCGTCCGATCTGATAGTAACAGGGGCGAGGGGTTCTATGGCTACACCTTC,CSVRSDSNRGEGFYGYTF
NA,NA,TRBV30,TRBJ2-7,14,TGTGCCTGGAGGATAGCGGGACAGGGCTACGAGCAGTACTTC,CAWRIAGQGYEQYF
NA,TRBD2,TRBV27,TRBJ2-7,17,TGTGCCAGCAGTTCCGGGTGGGCGGGAGGGCCCTCTGTCGAGCAGTACTTC,CASSSGWAGGPSVEQYF
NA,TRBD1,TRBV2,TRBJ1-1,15,TGTGCCAGCAAGAATCCGGGACAGGGAAACACTGAAGCTTTCTTT,CASKNPGQGNTEAFF
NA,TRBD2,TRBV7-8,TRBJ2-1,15,TGTGCCAGCAGCCACGCGGGGGGTCCCTACAATGAGCAGTTCTTC,CASSHAGGPYNEQFF
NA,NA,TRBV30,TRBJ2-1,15,TGTGCCTGGACCGAGGGAGTGAGCTCCTACAATGAGCAGTTCTTC,CAWTEGVSSYNEQFF
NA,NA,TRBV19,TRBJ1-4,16,TGTGCCAGTAGCAAGACTACAGGGACAACTAATGAAAAACTGTTTTTT,CASSKTTGTTNEKLFF
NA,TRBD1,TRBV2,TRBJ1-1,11,TGTGCCGTCCCGGGACAGGGGGCAACTTTCTTT,CAVPGQGATFF
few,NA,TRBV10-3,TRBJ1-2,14,TGTGCCATCAGACCTACGGGAGCTAACTATGGCTACACCTTC,CAIRPTGANYGYTF
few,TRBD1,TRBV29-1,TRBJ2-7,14,TGCAGCGTTGAGGGACAGGGGGGAACCTACGAGCAGTACTTC,CSVEGQGGTYEQYF
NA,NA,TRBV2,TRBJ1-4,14,TGTGCCAGCAGTGATTTATGGGGAGGTGAAAAACTGTTTTTT,CASSDLWGGEKLFF
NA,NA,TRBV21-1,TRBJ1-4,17,TGTGCCAGCAGCAAAGTACTGGGCGGACAGGGCGGTGAAAAACTGTTTTTT,CASSKVLGGQGGEKLFF
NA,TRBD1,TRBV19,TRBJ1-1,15,TGTGCCAGTATCCCAAAGGGCACAGGGGGCGTGAGGGCTTTCTTT,CASIPKGTGGVRAFF
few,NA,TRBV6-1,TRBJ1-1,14,TGTGCCAGCAGTGAACGGGGGGATAACACTGAAGCTTTCTTT,CASSERGDNTEAFF
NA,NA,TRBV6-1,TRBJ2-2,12,TGTGCCGCGCTACAGGACACCGGGGAGCTGTTTTTT,CAALQDTGELFF
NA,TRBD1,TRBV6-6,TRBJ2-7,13,TGTGCCAGCAGTCCGTGGCAGGGGGTCGAGCAGTACTTC,CASSPWQGVEQYF
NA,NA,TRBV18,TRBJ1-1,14,TGTGCCAGCTCACCGGGTTTCCGGGGCACTGAAGCTTTCTTT,CASSPGFRGTEAFF